These T cell receptor beta chains were read from a single sample in a study of hypomethylating agent response in myelodysplastic syndrome. Generated by immunoSEQ multiplex PCR, the TCRdb table keeps only in-frame clones and is missing some. The table has some 3,700 clones, about 88% seen once. Sequenced material: bone marrow, taken before or after starting hypomethylating agent treatment for myelodysplastic syndrome (not recorded which). These receptor sequences come from a human donor with myelodysplastic syndrome. The conserved cysteine and the conserved F or W are not part of the CDR3 here. The order of the fields is V gene, clone size, J gene, CDR3 protein. The size entry is marked missing in some rows and otherwise reads once, few, many or a size class.

>TRBV28|.|TRBJ2-2
ASSFSARHFLTGELF
>TRBV7-3|.|TRBJ2-3
ASSRLAGSTDDTQY
>TRBV2|.|TRBJ1-5
ASSVIGSNQPQH
>TRBV7-2|.|TRBJ2-6
ASSARPGLSSGANVLT
>TRBV5-1|.|TRBJ1-2
ASSPGQGNRNYGYT
>TRBV4-1|.|TRBJ1-3
ASSQDRAKDTIY
>TRBV11-3|.|TRBJ2-5
ASSRGLSSQETQY
>TRBV6-6|.|TRBJ1-1
ASSYLGDVGTEAF
>TRBV10-1|.|.
ASSESGGPGREQY
>TRBV10-2|once|TRBJ2-7
ASSESIAQKY
>TRBV7-3|.|TRBJ2-1
ASSPSGATYNEQF
>TRBV28|.|TRBJ2-7
ASSLGDRGDEQY
>TRBV29-1|.|TRBJ2-7
SALTGTSEVEQY
>TRBV5-8|.|TRBJ1-4
ASSPAPATNEKLF
>TRBV7-8|.|TRBJ1-5
ASRPTANFPWEPQH